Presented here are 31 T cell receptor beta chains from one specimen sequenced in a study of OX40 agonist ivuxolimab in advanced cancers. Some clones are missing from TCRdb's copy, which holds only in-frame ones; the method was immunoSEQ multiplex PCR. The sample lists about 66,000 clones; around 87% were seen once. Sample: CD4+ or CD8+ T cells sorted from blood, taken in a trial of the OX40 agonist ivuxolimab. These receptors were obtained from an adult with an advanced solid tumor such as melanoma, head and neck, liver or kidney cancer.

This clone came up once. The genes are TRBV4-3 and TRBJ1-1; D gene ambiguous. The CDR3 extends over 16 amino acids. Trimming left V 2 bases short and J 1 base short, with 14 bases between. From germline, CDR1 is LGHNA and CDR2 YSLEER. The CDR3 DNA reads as TGCGCCAGCAGCCAACCCAGGACCAGCACGAACACTGAAGCTTTCTTT. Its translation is CASSQPRTSTNTEAFF.

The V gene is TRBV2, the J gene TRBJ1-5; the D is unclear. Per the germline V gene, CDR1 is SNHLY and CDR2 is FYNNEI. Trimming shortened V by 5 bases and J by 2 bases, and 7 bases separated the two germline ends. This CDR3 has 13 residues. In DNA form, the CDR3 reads TGTGCCAGCAGTAGAGAGGGCAATCAGCCCCAGCATTTT. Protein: CASSREGNQPQHF.

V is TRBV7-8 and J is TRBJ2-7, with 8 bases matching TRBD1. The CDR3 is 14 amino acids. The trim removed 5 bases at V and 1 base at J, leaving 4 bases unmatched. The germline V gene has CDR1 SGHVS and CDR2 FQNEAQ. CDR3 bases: TGTGCCAGCAGCCTCGGGGACAGGTCCTACGAGCAGTACTTC. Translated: CASSLGDRSYEQYF.

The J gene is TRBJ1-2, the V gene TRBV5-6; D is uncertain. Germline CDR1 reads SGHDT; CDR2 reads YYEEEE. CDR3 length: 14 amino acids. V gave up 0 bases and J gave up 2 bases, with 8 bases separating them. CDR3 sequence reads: CASSLDRRNYGYTF. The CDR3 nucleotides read TGTGCCAGCAGCTTGGATCGCCGGAACTATGGCTACACCTTC.

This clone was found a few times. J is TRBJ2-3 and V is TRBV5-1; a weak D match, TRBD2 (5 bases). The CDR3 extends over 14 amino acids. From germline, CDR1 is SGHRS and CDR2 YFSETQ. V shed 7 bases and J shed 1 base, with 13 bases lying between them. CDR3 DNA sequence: TGCGCCAGCGGGGAGAGGATTCGCACAGATACGCAGTATTTT. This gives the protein CASGERIRTDTQYF.

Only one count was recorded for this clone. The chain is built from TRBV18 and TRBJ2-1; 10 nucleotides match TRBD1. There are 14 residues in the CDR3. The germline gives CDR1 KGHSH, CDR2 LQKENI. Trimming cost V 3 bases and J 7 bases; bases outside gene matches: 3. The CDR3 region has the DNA TGTGCCAGCTCACCCCCGGACAGGGGGAATGAGCAGTTCTTC. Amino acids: CASSPPDRGNEQFF.

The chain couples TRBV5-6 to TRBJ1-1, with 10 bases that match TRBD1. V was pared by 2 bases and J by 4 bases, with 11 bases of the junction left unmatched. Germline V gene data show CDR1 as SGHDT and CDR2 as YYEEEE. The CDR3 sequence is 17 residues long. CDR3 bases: TGTGCCAGCAGCTTCGTTTTACCGGGACAGGGGAGCACTGAAGCTTTCTTT. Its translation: CASSFVLPGQGSTEAFF.

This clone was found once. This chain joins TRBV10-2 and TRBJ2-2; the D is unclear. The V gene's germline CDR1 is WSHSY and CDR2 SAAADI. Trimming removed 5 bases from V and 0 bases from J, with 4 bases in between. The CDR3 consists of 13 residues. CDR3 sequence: CASSYTNTGELFF. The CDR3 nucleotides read TGCGCCAGCAGTTACACGAACACCGGGGAGCTGTTTTTT.

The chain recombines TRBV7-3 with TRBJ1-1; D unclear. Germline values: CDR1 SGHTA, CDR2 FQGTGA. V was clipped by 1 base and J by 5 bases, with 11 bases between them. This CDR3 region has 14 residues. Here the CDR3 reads CASSLNPEATEAFF. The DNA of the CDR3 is TGTGCCAGCAGCTTAAATCCCGAGGCTACTGAAGCTTTCTTT.

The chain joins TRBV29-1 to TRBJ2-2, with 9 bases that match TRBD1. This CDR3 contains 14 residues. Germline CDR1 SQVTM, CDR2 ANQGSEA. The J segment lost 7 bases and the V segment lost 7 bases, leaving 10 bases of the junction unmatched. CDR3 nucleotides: TGCAGCGGTGGGGCACAGGGGGCCGGCGGGGAGCTGTTTTTT. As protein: CSGGAQGAGGELFF.

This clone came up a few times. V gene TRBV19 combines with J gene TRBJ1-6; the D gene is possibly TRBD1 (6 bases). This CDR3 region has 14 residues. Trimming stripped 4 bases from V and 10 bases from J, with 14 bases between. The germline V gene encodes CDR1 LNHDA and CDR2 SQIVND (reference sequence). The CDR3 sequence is CASSRTQGRSPLHF. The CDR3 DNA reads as TGTGCCAGTAGTAGGACGCAGGGGAGATCACCCCTCCACTTT.

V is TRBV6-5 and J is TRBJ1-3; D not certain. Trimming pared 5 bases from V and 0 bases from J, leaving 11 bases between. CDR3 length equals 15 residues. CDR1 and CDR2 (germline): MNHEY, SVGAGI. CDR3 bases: TGTGCCAGCAGTCCTGGTTTCAGCTCTGGAAACACCATATATTTT. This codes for CASSPGFSSGNTIYF.

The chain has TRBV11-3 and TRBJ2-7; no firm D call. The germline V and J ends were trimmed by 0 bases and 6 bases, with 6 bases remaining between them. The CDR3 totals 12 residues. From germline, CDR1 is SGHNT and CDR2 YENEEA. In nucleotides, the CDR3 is TGTGCCAGCAGCTTAGATAGAGTCGAGCAGTACTTC. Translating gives CASSLDRVEQYF.

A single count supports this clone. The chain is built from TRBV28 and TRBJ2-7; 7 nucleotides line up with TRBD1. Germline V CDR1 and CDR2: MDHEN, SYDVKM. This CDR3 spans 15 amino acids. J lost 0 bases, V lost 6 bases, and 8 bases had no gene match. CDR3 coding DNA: TGTGCCAGCAGAACCTTCGGGACAGTCTCCTACGAGCAGTACTTC. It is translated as CASRTFGTVSYEQYF.

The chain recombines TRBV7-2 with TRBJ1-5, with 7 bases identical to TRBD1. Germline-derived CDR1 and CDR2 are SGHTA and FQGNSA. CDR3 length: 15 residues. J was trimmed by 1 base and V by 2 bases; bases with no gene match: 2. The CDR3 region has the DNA TGTGCCAGCAGCTTAAACAGGGGCAGCAATCAGCCCCAGCATTTT. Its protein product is CASSLNRGSNQPQHF.

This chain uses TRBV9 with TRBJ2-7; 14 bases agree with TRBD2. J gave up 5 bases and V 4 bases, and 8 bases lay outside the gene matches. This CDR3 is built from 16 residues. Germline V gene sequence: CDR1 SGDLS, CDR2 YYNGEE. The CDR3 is CASSPRTSGGRDEQYF. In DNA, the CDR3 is TGTGCCAGCAGCCCCCGGACTAGCGGGGGGCGCGACGAGCAGTACTTC.

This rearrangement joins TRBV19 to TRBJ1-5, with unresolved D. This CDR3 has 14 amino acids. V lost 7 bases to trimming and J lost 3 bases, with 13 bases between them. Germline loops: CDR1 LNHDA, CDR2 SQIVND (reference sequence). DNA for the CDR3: TGTGCCAGTACGATAGGGCAAAACAATCAGCCCCAGCATTTT. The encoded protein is CASTIGQNNQPQHF.

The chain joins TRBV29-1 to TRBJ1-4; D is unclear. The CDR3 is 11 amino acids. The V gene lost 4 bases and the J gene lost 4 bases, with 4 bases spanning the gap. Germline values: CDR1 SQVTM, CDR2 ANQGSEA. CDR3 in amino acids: CSVVGNEKLFF. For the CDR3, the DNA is TGCAGCGTTGTCGGTAATGAAAAACTGTTTTTT. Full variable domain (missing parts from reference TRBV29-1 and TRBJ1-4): SAVISQKPSRDICQRGTSLTIQCQVDSQVTMMFWYRQQPGQSLTLIATANQGSEATYESGFVIDKFPISRPNLTFSTLTVSNMSPEDSSIYLCSVVGNEKLFFGSGTQLSVL.

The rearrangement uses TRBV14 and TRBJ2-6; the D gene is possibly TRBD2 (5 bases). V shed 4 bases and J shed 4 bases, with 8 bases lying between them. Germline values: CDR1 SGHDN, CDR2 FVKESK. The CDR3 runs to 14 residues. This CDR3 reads CASSRAGGANVLTF. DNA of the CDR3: TGTGCCAGCAGCCGGGCGGGCGGGGCCAACGTCCTGACTTTC. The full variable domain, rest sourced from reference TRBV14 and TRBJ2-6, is EAGVTQFPSHSVIEKGQTVTLRCDPISGHDNLYWYRRVMGKEIKFLLHFVKESKQDESGMPNNRFLAERTGGTYSTLKVQPAELEDSGVYFCASSRAGGANVLTFGAGSRLTVL.

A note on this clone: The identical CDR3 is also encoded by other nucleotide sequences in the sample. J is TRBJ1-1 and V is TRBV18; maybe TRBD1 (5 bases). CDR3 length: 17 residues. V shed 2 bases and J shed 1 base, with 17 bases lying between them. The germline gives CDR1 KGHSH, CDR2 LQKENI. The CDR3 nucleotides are TGTGCCAGCTCACCAACTTACCAGCCGGGGCCGAACACTGAAGCTTTCTTT. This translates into CASSPTYQPGPNTEAFF.

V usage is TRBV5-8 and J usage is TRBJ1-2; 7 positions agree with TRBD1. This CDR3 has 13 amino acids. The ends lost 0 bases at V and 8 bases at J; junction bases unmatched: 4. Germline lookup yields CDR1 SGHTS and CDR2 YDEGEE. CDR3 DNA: TGTGCCAGCAGCTTGGTCCAGGGGGGAGGCTACACCTTC. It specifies CASSLVQGGGYTF.

CDR3 DNA sequence: TGTGCCAGCACATCCCCAGATACGCAGTATTTT. Encoded protein: CASTSPDTQYF. The V gene is TRBV25-1, the J gene TRBJ2-3, with unresolved D. The CDR3 is 11 residues long. V was cut by 7 bases and J by 4 bases, with 6 bases left in between. CDR1 MGHDK and CDR2 SYGVNS come from the germline V gene.

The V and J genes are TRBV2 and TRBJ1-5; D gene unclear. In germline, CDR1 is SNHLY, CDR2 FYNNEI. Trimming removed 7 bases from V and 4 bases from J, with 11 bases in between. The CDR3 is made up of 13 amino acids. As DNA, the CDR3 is TGTGCCAGCACCTTTAAAGAGAATCAGCCCCAGCATTTT. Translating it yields CASTFKENQPQHF.

The DNA for the CDR3 is TGTGCCAGCAGCTGGGTGGGAAGCGGGAGCACAGATACGCAGTATTTT. Protein sequence: CASSWVGSGSTDTQYF. V gene TRBV7-2 combines with J gene TRBJ2-3; D might be TRBD2 (6 bases). Germline CDR1 and CDR2: SGHTA and FQGNSA. The CDR3 contains 16 residues. Between the trimmed V and J ends, which lost 4 bases and 0 bases, there was a span of 14 bases.

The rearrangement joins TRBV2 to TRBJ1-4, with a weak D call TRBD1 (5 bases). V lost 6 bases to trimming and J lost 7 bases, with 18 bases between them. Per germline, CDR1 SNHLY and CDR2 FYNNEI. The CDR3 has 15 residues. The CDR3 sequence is CASRYSGLGSEKLFF. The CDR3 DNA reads TGTGCCAGCAGATATTCAGGGTTAGGTAGTGAAAAACTGTTTTTT.

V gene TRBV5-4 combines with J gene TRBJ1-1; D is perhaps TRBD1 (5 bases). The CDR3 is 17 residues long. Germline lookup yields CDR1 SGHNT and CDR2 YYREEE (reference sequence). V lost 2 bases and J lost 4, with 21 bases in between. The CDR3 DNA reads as TGTGCCAGCAGCTTAAAAGGGGCCGCGGCCGAGGGCACTGAAGCTTTCTTT. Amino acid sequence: CASSLKGAAAEGTEAFF.

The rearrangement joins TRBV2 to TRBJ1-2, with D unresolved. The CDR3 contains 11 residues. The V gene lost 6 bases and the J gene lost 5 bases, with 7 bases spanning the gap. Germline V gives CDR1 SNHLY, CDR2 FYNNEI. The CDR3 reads CASRIYYGYTF. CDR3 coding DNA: TGTGCCAGCAGAATTTATTATGGCTACACCTTC.

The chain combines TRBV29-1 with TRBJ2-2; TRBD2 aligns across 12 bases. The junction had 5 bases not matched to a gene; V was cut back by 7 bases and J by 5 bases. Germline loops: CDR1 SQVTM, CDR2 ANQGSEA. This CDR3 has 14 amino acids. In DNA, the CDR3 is TGCAGCGCTAGCGGGGGGGCTACTACCGGGGAGCTGTTTTTT. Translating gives CSASGGATTGELFF.

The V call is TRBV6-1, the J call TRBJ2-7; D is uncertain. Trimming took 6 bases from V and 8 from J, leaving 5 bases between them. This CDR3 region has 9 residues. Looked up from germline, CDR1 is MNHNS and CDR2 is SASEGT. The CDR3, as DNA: TGTGCCAGCAGCCACAAGCAGTACTTC. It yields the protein CASSHKQYF.

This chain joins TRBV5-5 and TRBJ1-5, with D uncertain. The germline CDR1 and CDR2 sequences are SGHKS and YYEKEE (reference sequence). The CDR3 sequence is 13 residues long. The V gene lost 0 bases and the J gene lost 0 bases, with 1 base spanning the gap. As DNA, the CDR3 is TGTGCCAGCAGCTTGGTTAGCAATCAGCCCCAGCATTTT. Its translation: CASSLVSNQPQHF. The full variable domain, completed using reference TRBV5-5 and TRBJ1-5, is DAGVTQSPTHLIKTRGQQVTLRCSPISGHKSVSWYQQVLGQGPQFIFQYYEKEERGRGNFPDRFSARQFPNYSSELNVNALLLGDSALYLCASSLVSNQPQHFGDGTRLSIL.

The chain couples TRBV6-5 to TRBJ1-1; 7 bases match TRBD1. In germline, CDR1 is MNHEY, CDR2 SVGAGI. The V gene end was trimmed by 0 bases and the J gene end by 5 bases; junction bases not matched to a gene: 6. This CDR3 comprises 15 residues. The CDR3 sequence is CASSYSSSGGTEAFF. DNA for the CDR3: TGTGCCAGCAGTTACTCGAGTTCAGGGGGTACTGAAGCTTTCTTT.